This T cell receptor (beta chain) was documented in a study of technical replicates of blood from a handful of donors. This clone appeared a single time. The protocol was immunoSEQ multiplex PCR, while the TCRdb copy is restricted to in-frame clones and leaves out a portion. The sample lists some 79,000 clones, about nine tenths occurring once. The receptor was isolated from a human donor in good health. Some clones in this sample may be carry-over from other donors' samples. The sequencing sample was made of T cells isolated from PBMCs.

CDR3 bases: TGTGCCAGAAGCTTCAGTGGAGGGACTGAAGCTTTCTTT. Translated, it gives CARSFSGGTEAFF. The chain uses TRBV5-3 and TRBJ1-1; D not certain. TRBV5-3 is treated as an ORF (open reading frame) with a function not yet certain. V was clipped by 2 bases and J by 5 bases, with 10 bases between them. This CDR3 contains 13 residues.